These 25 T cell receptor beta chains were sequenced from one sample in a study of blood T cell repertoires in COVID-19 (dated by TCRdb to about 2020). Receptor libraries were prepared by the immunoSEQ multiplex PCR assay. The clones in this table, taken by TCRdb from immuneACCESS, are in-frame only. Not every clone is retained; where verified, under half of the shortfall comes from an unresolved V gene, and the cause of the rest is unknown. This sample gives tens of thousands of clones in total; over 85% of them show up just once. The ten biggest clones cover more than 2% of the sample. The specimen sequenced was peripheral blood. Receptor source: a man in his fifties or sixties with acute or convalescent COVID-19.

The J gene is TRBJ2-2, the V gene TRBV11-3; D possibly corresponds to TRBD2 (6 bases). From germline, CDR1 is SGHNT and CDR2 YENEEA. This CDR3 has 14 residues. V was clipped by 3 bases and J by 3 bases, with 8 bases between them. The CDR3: CASSLEGDTGELFF. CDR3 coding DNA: TGTGCCAGCAGCTTGGAGGGCGACACCGGGGAGCTGTTTTTT.

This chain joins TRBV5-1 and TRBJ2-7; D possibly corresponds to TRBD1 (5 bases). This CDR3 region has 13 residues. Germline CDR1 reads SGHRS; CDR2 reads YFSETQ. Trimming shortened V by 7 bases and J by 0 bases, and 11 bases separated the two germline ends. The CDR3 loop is CASCSGSSYEQYV. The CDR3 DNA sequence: TGCGCCAGCTGTTCAGGGTCCTCCTACGAGCAGTACGTC.

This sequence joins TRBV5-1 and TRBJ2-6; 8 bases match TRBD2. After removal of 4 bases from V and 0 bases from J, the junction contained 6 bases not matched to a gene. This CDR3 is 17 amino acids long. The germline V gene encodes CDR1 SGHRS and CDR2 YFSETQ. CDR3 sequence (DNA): TGCGCCAGCAGCCCGTCGGGGGGGAGCTCTGGGGCCAACGTCCTGACTTTC. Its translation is CASSPSGGSSGANVLTF.

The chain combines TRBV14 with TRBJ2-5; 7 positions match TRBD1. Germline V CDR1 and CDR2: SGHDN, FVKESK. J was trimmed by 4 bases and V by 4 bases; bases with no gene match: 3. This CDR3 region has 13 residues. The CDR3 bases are TGTGCCAGCAGCCCGGACAGGAGAGAGACCCAGTACTTC. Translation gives CASSPDRRETQYF.

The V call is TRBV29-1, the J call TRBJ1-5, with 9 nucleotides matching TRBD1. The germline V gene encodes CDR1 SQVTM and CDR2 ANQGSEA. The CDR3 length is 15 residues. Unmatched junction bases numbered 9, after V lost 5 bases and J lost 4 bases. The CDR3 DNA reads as TGCAGCGTTCGCTTTGGGACAGGGAAAAATCAGCCCCAGCATTTT. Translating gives CSVRFGTGKNQPQHF.

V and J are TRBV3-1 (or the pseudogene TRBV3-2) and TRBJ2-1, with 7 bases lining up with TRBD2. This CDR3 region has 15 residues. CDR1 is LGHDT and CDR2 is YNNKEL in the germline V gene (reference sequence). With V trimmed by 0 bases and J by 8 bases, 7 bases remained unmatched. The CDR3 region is CASSQDRQGGDEQFF. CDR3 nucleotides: TGTGCCAGCAGCCAAGATCGCCAGGGAGGGGATGAGCAGTTCTTC.

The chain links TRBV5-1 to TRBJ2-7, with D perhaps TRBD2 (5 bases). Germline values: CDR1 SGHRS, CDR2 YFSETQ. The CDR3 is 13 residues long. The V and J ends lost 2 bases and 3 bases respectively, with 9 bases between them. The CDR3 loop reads CASSFEGSYEQYF. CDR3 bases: TGCGCCAGCAGCTTCGAAGGGAGCTACGAGCAGTACTTC.

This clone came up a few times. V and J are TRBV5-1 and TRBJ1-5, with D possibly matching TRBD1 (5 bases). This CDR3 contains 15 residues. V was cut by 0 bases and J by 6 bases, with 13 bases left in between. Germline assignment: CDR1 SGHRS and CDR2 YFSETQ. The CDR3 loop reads CASSLAGQTGQPQHF. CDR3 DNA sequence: TGCGCCAGCAGCTTGGCTGGACAAACTGGTCAGCCCCAGCATTTT.

The CDR3, as DNA: TGTGCCAGCAGTTACTCCTGGAGGGATCAGCCCCAGCATTTT. It codes for CASSYSWRDQPQHF. J is TRBJ1-5 and V is TRBV6-6, with unresolved D. Germline V gives CDR1 MNHNY, CDR2 SVGAGI (reference sequence). CDR3 length: 14 amino acids. Trimming removed 0 bases from V and 5 bases from J, with 8 bases in between.

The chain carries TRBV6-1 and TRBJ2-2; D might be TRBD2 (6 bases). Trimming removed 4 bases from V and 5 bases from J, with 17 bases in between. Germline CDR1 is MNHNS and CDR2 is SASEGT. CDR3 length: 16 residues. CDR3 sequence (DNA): TGTGCCAGCAGTGCTGAGGTCGCGGGGATTACCGGGGAGCTGTTTTTT. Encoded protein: CASSAEVAGITGELFF.

The CDR3 bases are TGCGCCAGCAGCGCATACAGGGGTACTAATGAAAAACTGTTTTTT. It specifies CASSAYRGTNEKLFF. This sequence joins TRBV5-1 and TRBJ1-4; 7 positions match TRBD1. V lost 4 bases, J lost 2 bases, and 5 bases stayed unmatched. CDR3 length equals 15 residues. The V gene's germline CDR1 is SGHRS and CDR2 YFSETQ.

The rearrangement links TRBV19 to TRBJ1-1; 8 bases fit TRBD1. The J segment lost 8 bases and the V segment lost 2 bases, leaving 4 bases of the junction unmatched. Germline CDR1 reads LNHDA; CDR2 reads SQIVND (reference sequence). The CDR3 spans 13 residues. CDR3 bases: TGTGCCAGTAGTATACTCCGGGACAGGGAAGCTTTCTTT. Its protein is CASSILRDREAFF.

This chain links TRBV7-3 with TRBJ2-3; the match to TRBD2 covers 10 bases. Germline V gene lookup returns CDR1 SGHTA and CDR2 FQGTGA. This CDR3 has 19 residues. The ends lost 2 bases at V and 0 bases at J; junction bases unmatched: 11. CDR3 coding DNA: TGTGCCAGCAGCTTATTCGGTCTAGCGGGAGCCCCTAGCACAGATACGCAGTATTTT. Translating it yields CASSLFGLAGAPSTDTQYF. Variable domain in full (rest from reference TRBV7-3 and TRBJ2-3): GAGVSQTPSNKVTEKGKYVELRCDPISGHTALYWYRQSLGQGPEFLIYFQGTGAADDSGLPNDRFFAVRPEGSVSTLKIQRTERGDSAVYLCASSLFGLAGAPSTDTQYFGPGTRLTVL.

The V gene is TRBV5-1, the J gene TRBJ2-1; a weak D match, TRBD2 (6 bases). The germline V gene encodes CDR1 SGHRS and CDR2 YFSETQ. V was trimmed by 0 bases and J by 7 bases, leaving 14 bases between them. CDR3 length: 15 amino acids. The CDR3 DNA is TGCGCCAGCAGCTTGGGGGGAGGCGGGAAAAATGAGCAGTTCTTC. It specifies CASSLGGGGKNEQFF.

CDR3 sequence: CASSLVGGQTNTEAFF. The CDR3 DNA reads as TGCGCCAGCAGCTTGGTCGGGGGGCAGACGAACACTGAAGCTTTCTTT. This chain uses TRBV5-1 with TRBJ1-1, with a weak D call TRBD1 (6 bases). V gave up 0 bases and J gave up 1 base, with 13 bases separating them. The CDR3 runs 16 residues. The germline gives CDR1 SGHRS, CDR2 YFSETQ.

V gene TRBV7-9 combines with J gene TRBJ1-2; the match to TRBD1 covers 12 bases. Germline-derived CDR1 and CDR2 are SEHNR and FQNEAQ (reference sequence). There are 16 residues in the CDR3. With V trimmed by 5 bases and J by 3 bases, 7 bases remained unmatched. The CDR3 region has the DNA TGTGCCAGCAGCATGGGACAGGGGGCCCCGGACTATGGCTACACCTTC. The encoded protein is CASSMGQGAPDYGYTF.

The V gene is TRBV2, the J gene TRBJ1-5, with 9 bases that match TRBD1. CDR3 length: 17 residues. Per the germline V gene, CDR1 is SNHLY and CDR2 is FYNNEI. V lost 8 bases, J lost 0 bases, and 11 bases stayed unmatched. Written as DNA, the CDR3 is TGTGCCAGCCGAACAGGGGGCGACAATCTTAGCAATCAGCCCCAGCATTTT. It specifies CASRTGGDNLSNQPQHF.

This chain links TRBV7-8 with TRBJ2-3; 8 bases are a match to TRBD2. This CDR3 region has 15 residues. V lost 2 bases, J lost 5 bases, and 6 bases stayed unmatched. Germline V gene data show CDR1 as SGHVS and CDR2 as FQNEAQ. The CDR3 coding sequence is TGTGCCAGCAGCTTAATACTAGCGGTGAAAGATACGCAGTATTTT. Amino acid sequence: CASSLILAVKDTQYF.

The CDR3 here is CASSFRVVDTQYF. The CDR3 bases are TGTGCCAGCAGTTTTCGCGTGGTTGATACGCAGTATTTT. This sequence joins TRBV12-3 or TRBV12-4 and TRBJ2-3; D unclear. CDR3 length equals 13 residues. Trimming took off 3 bases at V and 6 bases at J, with 10 bases between the two ends.

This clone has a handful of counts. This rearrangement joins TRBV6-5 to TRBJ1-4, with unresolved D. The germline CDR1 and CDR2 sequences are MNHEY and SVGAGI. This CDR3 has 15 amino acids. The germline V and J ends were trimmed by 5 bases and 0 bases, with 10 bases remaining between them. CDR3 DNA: TGTGCCAGCAGTAGAGCGGTGGCAACTAATGAAAAACTGTTTTTT. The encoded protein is CASSRAVATNEKLFF.

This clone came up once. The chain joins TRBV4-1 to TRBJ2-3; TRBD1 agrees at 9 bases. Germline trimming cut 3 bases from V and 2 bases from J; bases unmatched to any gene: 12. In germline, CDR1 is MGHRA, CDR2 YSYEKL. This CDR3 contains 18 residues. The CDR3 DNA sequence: TGCGCCAGCAGCCAGACGTCATCCGGGACAGGGTACACAGATACGCAGTATTTT. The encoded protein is CASSQTSSGTGYTDTQYF.

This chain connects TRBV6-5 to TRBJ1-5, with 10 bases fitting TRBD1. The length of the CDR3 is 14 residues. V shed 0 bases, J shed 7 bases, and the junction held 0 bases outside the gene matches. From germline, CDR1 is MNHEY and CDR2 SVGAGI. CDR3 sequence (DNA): TGTGCCAGCAGTTACTCGACAGGGGGCCAGCCCCAGCATTTT. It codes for CASSYSTGGQPQHF.

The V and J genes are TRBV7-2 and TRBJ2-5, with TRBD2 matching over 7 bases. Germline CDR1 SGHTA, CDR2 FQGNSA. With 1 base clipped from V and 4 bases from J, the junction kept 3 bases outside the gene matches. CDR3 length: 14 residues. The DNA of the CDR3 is TGTGCCAGCAGCTTAGGGGCGGGAGTAGAGACCCAGTACTTC. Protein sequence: CASSLGAGVETQYF.

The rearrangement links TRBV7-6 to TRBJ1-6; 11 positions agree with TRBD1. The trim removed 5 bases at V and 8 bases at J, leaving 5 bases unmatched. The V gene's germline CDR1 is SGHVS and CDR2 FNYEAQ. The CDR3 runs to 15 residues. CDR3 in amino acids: CASSPGTGGHSPLHF. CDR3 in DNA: TGTGCCAGCAGCCCTGGGACAGGGGGACATTCACCCCTCCACTTT. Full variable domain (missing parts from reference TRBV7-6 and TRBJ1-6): GAGVSQSPRYKVTKRGQDVALRCDPISGHVSLYWYRQALGQGPEFLTYFNYEAQQDKSGLPNDRFSAERPEGSISTLTIQRTEQRDSAMYRCASSPGTGGHSPLHFGNGTRLTVT.

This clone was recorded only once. Here the CDR3 DNA reads TGTGCCAGCAGGCAGGGGAGAACCGGGGAGCTGTTTTTT. It is translated as CASRQGRTGELFF. The rearrangement joins TRBV6-5 to TRBJ2-2; D may be TRBD1 (6 bases). CDR1 is MNHEY and CDR2 is SVGAGI in the germline V gene. CDR3 size: 13 residues. V lost 6 bases to trimming and J lost 5 bases, with 10 bases between them.